Given below is one TCR beta chain in context. The sample is drawn from a study of T cell changes during pregnancy in multiple sclerosis. TCRdb's table, derived via immunoSEQ multiplex PCR, lists solely in-frame clones and lacks some. The sample yields roughly 40,000 clones, roughly nine tenths seen once. The sample here was CD4+ T cells from peripheral blood mononuclear cells, taken in the first trimester of pregnancy. The TCR was taken from a female donor in good health, enrolled as a control in a pregnancy study.

Written as DNA, the CDR3 is TGTGCCAGCAGTTCCACCGGACAGGGGATAAACACCATATATTTT. Translating it yields CASSSTGQGINTIYF. The rearrangement joins TRBV28 to TRBJ1-3; TRBD1 matches 9 bases. V lost 4 bases and J lost 6; bases outside the gene matches: 7. Germline V gene sequence: CDR1 MDHEN, CDR2 SYDVKM. CDR3 length: 15 amino acids. The whole variable domain, filled in from reference TRBV28 and TRBJ1-3, reads DVKVTQSSRYLVKRTGEKVFLECVQDMDHENMFWYRQDPGLGLRLIYFSYDVKMKEKGDIPEGYSVSREKKERFSLILESASTNQTSMYLCASSSTGQGINTIYFGEGSWLTVV.